This T cell receptor (beta chain) appears in the sequencing data of a study of cytomegalovirus exposure and HLA in healthy donors. Study outcomes and limitations: The authors later linked a missense DCLRE1C variant to TCR beta V- and J-gene trimming. Under in vitro conditions, a few CMV-associated chains were confirmed as specific for CMV antigens.

60 Vbeta and 13 Jbeta primers were used in PCR. Original data processing: A later analysis counted roughly 74 million unique TCR beta chains, some 11 million shared. The method was immunoSEQ multiplex PCR; TCRdb's version includes in-frame clones alone and lacks a portion of them. V and J calls and clone size come straight from that table; D and trimming were deduced from the DNA. The sample holds approximately 160,000 clones, over 75% seen once. The J segment lost 4 bases and the V segment lost 3 bases, leaving 8 bases of the junction unmatched. The CDR3 is made up of 15 amino acids. CDR1 and CDR2 from the germline V gene are LNHNV and YYDKDF (reference sequence). About this clone: Its antigen is not identified.

The TCR was taken from a man aged 25-45 years in good health and CMV-seropositive. The chain employs TRBV15 and TRBJ2-5; 7 nucleotides agree with TRBD2. The source material was PBMCs. The CDR3 DNA follows: TGTGCCACCAGCAGGTCCCTAGCGGACACAGAGACCCAGTACTTC. Translated: CATSRSLADTETQYF.